Listed below are T cell receptor beta chains from one sample, sequenced in a study of cytotoxic CD8 clonotypes in ibrutinib-treated CLL. Here immunoSEQ multiplex PCR was the method, and the copy in TCRdb shows in-frame clones only, minus some. The repertoire holds about 130,000 clones, with approximately 81% as singletons. The source was PBMCs, collected after 24 months of ibrutinib treatment. These TCRs come from a human donor with chronic lymphocytic leukemia. CDR3s include the opening cysteine and the closing phenylalanine or tryptophan. Each record gives: J gene, V gene, D gene, CDR3 protein. A D gene is named only where the DNA matches it firmly.

>TRBJ1-2|TRBV7-9|NA
CASSLFGEVVYGYTF
>TRBJ1-4|TRBV7-8|NA
CASSLEGQGPEKLFF
>TRBJ1-5|TRBV27|NA
CASSINSNQPQHF
>TRBJ1-4|TRBV10-3|NA
CAISRTETNEKLFF
>TRBJ1-4|TRBV28|NA
CASSFPTGGEKLFF
>TRBJ1-4|TRBV18|NA
CASSPPGPLGKLFF
>TRBJ2-5|TRBV19|NA
CASSIPQNQETQYF
>TRBJ1-2|TRBV19|TRBD1
CASSIETTGNYGYTF
>TRBJ1-2|TRBV6-1|NA
CASSEVRTSYGYTF
>TRBJ1-6|TRBV2|NA
CASGGGSPLHF
>TRBJ2-2|TRBV5-5|NA
CASSLGFSGGYTGELFF
>TRBJ1-1|TRBV5-6|TRBD1
CASGKQGASAEAFF
>TRBJ1-1|TRBV5-4|TRBD1
CASSPRDRDGSEAFF
>TRBJ2-3|TRBV11-2|NA
CASSLTVTDTQYF
>TRBJ2-7|TRBV5-1|NA
CASSLSRTYEQYF
>TRBJ2-1|TRBV4-3|NA
CASSQGLVAAYNEQFF
>TRBJ2-5|TRBV7-9|NA
CASSWGSRTGSQETQYF
>TRBJ2-6|TRBV27|TRBD1
CASSFGDRGLGANVLTF
>TRBJ1-4|TRBV7-9|TRBD1
CATAGTGGEKLFF
>TRBJ1-2|TRBV29-1|TRBD1
CSVEGAPGTGGYGYTF
>TRBJ2-2|TRBV6-5|TRBD1
CASRPQGTVAGELFF
>TRBJ1-2|TRBV19|NA
CASSGTLGGYTF
>TRBJ2-7|TRBV7-2|TRBD2
CASSRSGGPYEQYF
>TRBJ2-2|TRBV2|NA
CASGEVRGGELFF
>TRBJ2-5|TRBV2|TRBD1
CASRGTGTGLWETQYF
>TRBJ2-7|TRBV5-4|TRBD1
CASSPRDSSYEQYF
>TRBJ2-5|TRBV28|NA
CASSLGASPGAETQYF
>TRBJ2-5|TRBV7-6|NA
CASSLGFGAGQRVRWETQYF
>TRBJ2-4|TRBV5-1|TRBD1
CASSFTGGGPPLLDKNIQYF
>TRBJ2-1|TRBV9|TRBD2
CASSARGPGRTSGYNEQFF
>TRBJ2-5|TRBV5-6|NA
CASSLDVRAQETQYF
>TRBJ1-2|TRBV9|NA
CASSVDRSFYGYTF
>TRBJ1-2|TRBV6-5|NA
CASSYSLSFGYTF
>TRBJ2-3|TRBV5-4|TRBD2
CASFRPQAAGGTDTQYF
>TRBJ2-3|TRBV7-2|NA
CASSSYLTDTQYF
>TRBJ2-5|TRBV25-1|NA
CASSGVMLGSGETQYF
>TRBJ2-1|TRBV4-2|TRBD2
CASSVPSGGTYNEQFF
>TRBJ2-2|TRBV19|NA
CASSTYPGQSSNTGELFF
>TRBJ2-5|TRBV29-1|TRBD1
CSVTPASPDRGPETQYF
>TRBJ2-7|TRBV7-2|NA
CASSSTGFSTYEQYF
>TRBJ1-2|TRBV19|NA
CASSIPAREGYTF
>TRBJ2-3|TRBV6-5|NA
CASKTGAVTDTQYF
>TRBJ1-1|TRBV18|NA
CASSLQQVSNPMNTEAFF
>TRBJ2-3|TRBV4-2|TRBD1
CASSQEWTGGTDTQYF
>TRBJ2-2|TRBV7-9|TRBD2
CASSPGGPDTGELFF
>TRBJ2-2|TRBV5-6|NA
CASSFGQGTGELFF
>TRBJ1-2|TRBV28|TRBD1
CASNQFRTGGYGYTF
>TRBJ2-1|TRBV6-6|NA
CASSTTGGVNNEQFF
>TRBJ1-4|TRBV7-4|NA
CASSLGRFTNEKLFF
>TRBJ1-1|TRBV5-1|TRBD1
CASSSGGGWNTEAFF
>TRBJ2-2|TRBV7-8|NA
CASSLVGGGGELFF
>TRBJ1-3|TRBV6-5|NA
CASSYGGSRNTIYF
>TRBJ2-7|TRBV2|TRBD1
CASGGQGAFHEQYF
>TRBJ1-5|TRBV28|NA
CASSQGPQPQHF